This T cell receptor beta chain was sequenced in a study of cytomegalovirus exposure and HLA in healthy donors. In this sample, this clone turned up a few times. Its antigen is not identified. Findings of the study overall: Among TCR beta chains, those listed as cytomegalovirus-associated numbered over 150. Later on, analysis showed that most CMV-associated TCR beta chains appeared to be HLA-restricted.

CDR3 length equals 12 residues. The germline V gene has CDR1 SGHDN and CDR2 FVKESK. The V end lost 4 bases, the J end lost 6 bases, and 9 bases lay between the germline ends. The PCR employed 60 Vbeta primers together with 13 Jbeta primers. Sequencing was performed with immunoSEQ multiplex PCR; in TCRdb, only in-frame clones are kept and a portion is missing. This table has about 190,000 clones, 80% to 90% appearing once. Sequences were obtained from PBMCs. The receptor was derived from a male donor in good health and CMV-seronegative. The chain carries TRBV14 and TRBJ1-1; maybe TRBD1 (6 bases). The CDR3 here is CASSRGRSEAFF. The CDR3 region has the DNA TGTGCCAGCAGCCGGGGGCGGTCTGAAGCTTTCTTT. Complete variable domain (other parts from reference TRBV14 and TRBJ1-1): EAGVTQFPSHSVIEKGQTVTLRCDPISGHDNLYWYRRVMGKEIKFLLHFVKESKQDESGMPNNRFLAERTGGTYSTLKVQPAELEDSGVYFCASSRGRSEAFFGQGTRLTVV.